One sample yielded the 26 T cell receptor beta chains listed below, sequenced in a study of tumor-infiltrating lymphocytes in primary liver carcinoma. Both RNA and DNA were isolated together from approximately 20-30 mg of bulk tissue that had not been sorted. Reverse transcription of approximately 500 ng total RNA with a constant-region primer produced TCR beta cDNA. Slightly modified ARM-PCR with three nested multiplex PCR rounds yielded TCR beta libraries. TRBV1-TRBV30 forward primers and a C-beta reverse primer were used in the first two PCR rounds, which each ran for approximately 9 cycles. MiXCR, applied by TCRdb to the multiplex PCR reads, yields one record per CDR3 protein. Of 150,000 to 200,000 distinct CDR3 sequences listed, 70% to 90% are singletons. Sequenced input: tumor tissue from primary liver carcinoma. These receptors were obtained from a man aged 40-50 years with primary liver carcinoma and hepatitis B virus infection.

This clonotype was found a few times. The CDR3 DNA reads as TGTGCCAGCAGGTTTCCGGGACTAGCATACGAGCAGTACTTC. This codes for CASRFPGLAYEQYF. This chain connects TRBV5-6 to TRBJ2-7; TRBD2 matches at 9 bases. Losses at the gene ends were 5 bases for V and 4 bases for J; bases not matched to a gene: 7. There are 14 residues in the CDR3. The germline gives CDR1 SGHDT, CDR2 YYEEEE. The full variable domain, its missing parts supplied by reference TRBV5-6 and TRBJ2-7, is DAGVTQSPTHLIKTRGQQVTLRCSPKSGHDTVSWYQQALGQGPQFIFQYYEEEERQRGNFPDRFSGHQFPNYSSELNVNALLLGDSALYLCASRFPGLAYEQYFGPGTRLTVT.

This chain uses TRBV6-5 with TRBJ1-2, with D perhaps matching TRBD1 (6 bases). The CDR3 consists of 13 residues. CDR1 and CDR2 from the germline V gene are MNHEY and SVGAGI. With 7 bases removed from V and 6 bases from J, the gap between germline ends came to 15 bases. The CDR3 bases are TGTGCCAGCATTAAAGCAGGGGAAGATGGCTACACCTTC. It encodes CASIKAGEDGYTF.

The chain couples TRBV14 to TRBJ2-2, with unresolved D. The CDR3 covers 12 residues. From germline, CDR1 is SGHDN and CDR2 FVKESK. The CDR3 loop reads CGNSRTGWELFF. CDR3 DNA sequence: TGTGGCAACAGCCGGACCGGATGGGAGCTGTTTTTT.

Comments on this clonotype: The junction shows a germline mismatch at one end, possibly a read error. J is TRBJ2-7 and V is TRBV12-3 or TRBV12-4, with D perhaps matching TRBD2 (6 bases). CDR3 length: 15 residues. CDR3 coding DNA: TGTGCCAGCAGTTCAGGAGGGAGTGGGTCCTACGAGCTGTACTTC. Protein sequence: CASSSGGSGSYELYF.

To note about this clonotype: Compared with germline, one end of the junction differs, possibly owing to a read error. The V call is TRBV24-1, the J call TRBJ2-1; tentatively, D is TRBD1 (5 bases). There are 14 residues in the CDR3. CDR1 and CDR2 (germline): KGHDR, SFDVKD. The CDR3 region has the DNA TGTGCCATCAGTGATCCAGGGTGGGTCTATGAGCAGTTCTTC. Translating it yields CAISDPGWVYEQFF.

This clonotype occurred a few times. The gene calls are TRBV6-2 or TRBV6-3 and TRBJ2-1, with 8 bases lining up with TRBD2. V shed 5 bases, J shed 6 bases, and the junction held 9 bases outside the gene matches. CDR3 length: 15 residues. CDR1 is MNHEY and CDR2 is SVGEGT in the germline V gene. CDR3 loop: CASSRRVLAVNEQFF. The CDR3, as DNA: TGTGCCAGCAGTCGACGAGTACTAGCGGTCAATGAGCAGTTCTTC.

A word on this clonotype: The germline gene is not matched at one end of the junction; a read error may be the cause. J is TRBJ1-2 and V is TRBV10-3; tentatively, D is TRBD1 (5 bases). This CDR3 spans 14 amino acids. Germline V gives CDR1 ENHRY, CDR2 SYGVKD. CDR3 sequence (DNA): TGTGCCATCAGTGTCGAGAGGGGAAGGGATGGCTACATCTTC. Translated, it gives CAISVERGRDGYIF.

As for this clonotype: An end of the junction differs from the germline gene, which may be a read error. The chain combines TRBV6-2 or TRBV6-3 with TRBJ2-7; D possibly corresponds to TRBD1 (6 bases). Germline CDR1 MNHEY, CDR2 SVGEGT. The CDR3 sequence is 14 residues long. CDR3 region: CTSSGYREYGEHYF. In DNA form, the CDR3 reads TGTACCAGCAGTGGATACAGGGAGTACGGCGAGCACTACTTC.

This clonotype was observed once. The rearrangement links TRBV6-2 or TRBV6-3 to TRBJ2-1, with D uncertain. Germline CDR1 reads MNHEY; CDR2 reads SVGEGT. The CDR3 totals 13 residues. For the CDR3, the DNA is TGTGCTAGCTGTACCACCCCAGTAGGTGAGCAGTTCTTC. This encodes CASCTTPVGEQFF.

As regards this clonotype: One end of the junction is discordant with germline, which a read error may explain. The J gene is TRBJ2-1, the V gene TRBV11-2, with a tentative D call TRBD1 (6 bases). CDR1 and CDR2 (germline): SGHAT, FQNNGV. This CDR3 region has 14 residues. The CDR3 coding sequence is TGTCCCAGCACCCCCGATGGGGGCTACATTGAGCAGTTCTTC. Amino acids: CPSTPDGGYIEQFF.

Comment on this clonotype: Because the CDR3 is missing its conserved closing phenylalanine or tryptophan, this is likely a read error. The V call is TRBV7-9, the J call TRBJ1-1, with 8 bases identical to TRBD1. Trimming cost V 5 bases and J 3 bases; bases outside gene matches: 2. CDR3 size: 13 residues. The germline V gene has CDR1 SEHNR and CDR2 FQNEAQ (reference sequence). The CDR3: CASSMTGDTEAFL. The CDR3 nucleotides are TGTGCCAGCAGCATGACAGGGGACACTGAAGCTTTCCTT.

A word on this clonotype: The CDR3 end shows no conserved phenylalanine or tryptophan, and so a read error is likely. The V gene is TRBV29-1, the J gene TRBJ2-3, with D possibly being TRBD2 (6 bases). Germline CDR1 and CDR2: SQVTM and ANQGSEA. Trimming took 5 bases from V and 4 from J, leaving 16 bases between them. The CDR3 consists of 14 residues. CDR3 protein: CSVLDSSGADTQYY. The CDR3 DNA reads TGCAGCGTTCTAGATAGTAGCGGCGCAGATACGCAGTATTAT.

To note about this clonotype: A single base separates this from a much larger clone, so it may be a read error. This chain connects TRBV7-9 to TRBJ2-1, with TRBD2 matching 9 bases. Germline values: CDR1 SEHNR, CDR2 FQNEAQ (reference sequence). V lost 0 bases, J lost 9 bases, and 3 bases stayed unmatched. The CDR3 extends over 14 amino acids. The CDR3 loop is CASSLAVAGVEQFF. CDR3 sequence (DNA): TGTGCCAGCAGCTTAGCGGTAGCGGGGGTTGAGCAGTTCTTC.

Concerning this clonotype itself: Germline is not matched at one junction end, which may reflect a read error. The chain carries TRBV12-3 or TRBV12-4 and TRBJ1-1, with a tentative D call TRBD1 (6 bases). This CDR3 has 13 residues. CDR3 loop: CASGRQDYTEGFF. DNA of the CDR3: TGTGCCAGCGGGAGACAGGACTACACTGAAGGTTTCTTT.

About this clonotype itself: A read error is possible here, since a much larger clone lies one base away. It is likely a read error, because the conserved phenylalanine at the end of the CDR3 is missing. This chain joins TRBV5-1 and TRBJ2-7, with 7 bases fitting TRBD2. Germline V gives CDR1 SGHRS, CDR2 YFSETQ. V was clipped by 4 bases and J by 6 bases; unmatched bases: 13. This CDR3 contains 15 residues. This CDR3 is CASSRGGGDQIEQYS. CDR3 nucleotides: TGCGCCAGCAGCCGTGGGGGAGGGGACCAGATCGAGCAGTACTCC.

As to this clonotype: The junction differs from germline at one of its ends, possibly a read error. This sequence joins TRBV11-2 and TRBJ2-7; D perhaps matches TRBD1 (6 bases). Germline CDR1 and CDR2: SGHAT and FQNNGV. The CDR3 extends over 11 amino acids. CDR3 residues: CASTKGVEQNF. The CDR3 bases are TGTGCCAGCACAAAGGGGGTTGAGCAAAACTTC.

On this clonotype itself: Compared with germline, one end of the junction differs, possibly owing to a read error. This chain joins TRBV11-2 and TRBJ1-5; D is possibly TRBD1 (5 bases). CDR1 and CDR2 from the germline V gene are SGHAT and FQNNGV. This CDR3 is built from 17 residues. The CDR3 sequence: CTSSLVGVAGSNQPQHF. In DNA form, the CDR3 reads TGTACCAGCAGCTTAGTAGGAGTAGCAGGGAGCAATCAGCCCCAGCATTTT.

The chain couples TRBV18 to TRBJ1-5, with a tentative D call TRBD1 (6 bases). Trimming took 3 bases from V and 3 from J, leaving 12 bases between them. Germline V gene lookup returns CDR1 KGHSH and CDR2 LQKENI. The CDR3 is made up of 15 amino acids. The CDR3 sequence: CASSPLGQNNQPQHF. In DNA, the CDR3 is TGTGCCAGCTCACCTCTTGGACAGAACAATCAGCCCCAGCATTTT.

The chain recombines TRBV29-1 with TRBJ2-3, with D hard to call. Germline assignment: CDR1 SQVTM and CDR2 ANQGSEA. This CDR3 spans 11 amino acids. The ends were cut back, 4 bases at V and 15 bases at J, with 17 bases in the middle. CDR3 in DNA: TGCAGCGTTGCCGGGCCCGCAATCCAATATTTT. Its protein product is CSVAGPAIQYF.

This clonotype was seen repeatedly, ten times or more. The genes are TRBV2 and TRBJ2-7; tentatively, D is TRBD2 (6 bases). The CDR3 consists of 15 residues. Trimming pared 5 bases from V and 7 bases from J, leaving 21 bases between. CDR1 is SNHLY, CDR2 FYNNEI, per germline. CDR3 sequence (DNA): TGTGCCAGCAGTCCCCTAGCGTCACCCCGGGGGGAGCAGTACTTC. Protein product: CASSPLASPRGEQYF.

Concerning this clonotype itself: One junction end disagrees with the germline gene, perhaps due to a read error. CDR3 nucleotide sequence: TGTGACATCAGCCCGGGACTAACGGGGAACTACAATGAGCAGTTCTTC. It translates to CDISPGLTGNYNEQFF. This sequence joins TRBV10-3 and TRBJ2-1; 7 nucleotides agree with TRBD2. The length of the CDR3 is 16 residues. The germline gives CDR1 ENHRY, CDR2 SYGVKD.

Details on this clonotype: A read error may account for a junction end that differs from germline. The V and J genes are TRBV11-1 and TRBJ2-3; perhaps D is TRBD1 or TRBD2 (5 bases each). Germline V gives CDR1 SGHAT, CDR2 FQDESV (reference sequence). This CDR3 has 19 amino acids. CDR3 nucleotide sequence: TGTGCCAGCAGCTCTGGGGGAAGCTCTGTTAGAGCACGCACAAATACGCAGTATTTT. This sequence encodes CASSSGGSSVRARTNTQYF.

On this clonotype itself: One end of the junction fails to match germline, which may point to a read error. The CDR3 coding sequence is TGTGGCGCCGGAGGGGGAGCGAATCAGTCCCAGCATTTT. Translating gives CGAGGGANQSQHF. The chain is built from TRBV29-1 and TRBJ1-5; a weak D match, TRBD1 (6 bases). The germline V gene has CDR1 SQVTM and CDR2 ANQGSEA. The CDR3 sequence is 13 residues long.

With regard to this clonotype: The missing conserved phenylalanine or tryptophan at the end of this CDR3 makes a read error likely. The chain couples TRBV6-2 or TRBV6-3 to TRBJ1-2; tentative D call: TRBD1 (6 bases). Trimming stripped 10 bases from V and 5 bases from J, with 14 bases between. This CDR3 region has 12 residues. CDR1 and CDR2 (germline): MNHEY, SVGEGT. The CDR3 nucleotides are TGTGCCACCTCCGGGACAAATTATGGCTACACCTCC. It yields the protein CATSGTNYGYTS.

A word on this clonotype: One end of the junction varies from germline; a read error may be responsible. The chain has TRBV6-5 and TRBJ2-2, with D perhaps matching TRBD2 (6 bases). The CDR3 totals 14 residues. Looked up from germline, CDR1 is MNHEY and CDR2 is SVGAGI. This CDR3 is CANSLGGGGGELSF. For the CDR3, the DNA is TGTGCCAACAGCCTCGGCGGCGGAGGCGGGGAGCTGTCTTTT.

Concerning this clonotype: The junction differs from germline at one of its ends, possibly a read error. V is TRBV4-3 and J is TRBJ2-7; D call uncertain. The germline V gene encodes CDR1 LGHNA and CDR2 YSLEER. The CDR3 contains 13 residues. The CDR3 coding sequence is TGCGCCAGCAGCCAAGAAGAGCGCTACGAGCCGTACTTC. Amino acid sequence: CASSQEERYEPYF.